Ten or more counts support the clone carrying this T cell receptor beta chain. Its specificity is not known. This record comes from a study of metastatic and nonmetastatic thyroid tumors. At the level of the study: Both malignant and benign thyroid patients supplied peripheral blood and tumor or nodule tissue samples, across which the repertoires of these patients were then compared.

Per the authors' pipeline: Building a distant-metastasis classifier for papillary thyroid cancer drew on CDR3 differences across clinicopathological groups. TCRdb used MiXCR to call clones anew from the PCR reads. TCRdb's processing, not the study's, gives the V and J calls here. The sample records about 27,000 clones, roughly 14% being singletons. This CDR3 is built from 17 residues. Germline V gene sequence: CDR1 MDHEN, CDR2 SYDVKM. V dropped 5 bases and J dropped 0 bases, with 14 bases sitting between them. Treatment of any kind had been given to no patient before thyroid surgery. Overall study findings and caveats: As reported, TCR beta diversity in blood and tumor was significantly higher in malignant thyroid tumors than in benign nodules.

This receptor was identified in a male donor with papillary thyroid cancer or a benign thyroid nodule (not recorded which). Some clones in this sample may be carry-over from other donors' samples. Sequenced sample: blood. This chain connects TRBV28 to TRBJ2-6; either TRBD1 or TRBD2 may fit D (5 bases each). This CDR3 is CASSPWDRSSGANVLTF. The CDR3 nucleotides read TGTGCCAGCAGTCCATGGGACCGAAGCTCTGGGGCCAACGTCCTGACTTTC. The variable domain in full, completed from reference TRBV28 and TRBJ2-6, reads DVKVTQSSRYLVKRTGEKVFLECVQDMDHENMFWYRQDPGLGLRLIYFSYDVKMKEKGDIPEGYSVSREKKERFSLILESASTNQTSMYLCASSPWDRSSGANVLTFGAGSRLTVL.